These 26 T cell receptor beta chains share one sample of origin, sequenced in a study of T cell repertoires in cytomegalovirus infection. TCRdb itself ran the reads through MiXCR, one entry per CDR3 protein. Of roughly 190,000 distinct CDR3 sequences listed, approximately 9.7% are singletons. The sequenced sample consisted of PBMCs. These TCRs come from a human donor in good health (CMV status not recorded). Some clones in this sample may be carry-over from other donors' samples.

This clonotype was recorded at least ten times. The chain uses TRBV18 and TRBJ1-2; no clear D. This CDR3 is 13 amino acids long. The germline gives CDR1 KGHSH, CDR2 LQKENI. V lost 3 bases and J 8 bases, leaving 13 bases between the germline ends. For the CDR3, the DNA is TGTGCCAGCTCACCCCTTTCGAGAGGCGGCTACACCTTC. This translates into CASSPLSRGGYTF.

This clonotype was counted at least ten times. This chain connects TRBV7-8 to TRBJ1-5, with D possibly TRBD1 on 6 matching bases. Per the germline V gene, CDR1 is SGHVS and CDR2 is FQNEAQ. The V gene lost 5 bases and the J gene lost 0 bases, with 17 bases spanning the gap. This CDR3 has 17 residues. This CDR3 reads CASSKEDSTYSNQPQHF. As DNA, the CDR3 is TGTGCCAGCAGCAAAGAGGACAGCACCTATAGCAATCAGCCCCAGCATTTT.

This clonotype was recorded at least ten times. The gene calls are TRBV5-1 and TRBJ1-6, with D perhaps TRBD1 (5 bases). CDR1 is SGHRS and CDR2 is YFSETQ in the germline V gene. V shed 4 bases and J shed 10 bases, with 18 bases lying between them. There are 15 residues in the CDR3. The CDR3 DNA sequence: TGCGCCAGCAGCACGGGGCAGGCCCCCGGATCACCCCTCCACTTT. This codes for CASSTGQAPGSPLHF. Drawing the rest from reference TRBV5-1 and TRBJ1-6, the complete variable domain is KAGVTQTPRYLIKTRGQQVTLSCSPISGHRSVSWYQQTPGQGLQFLFEYFSETQRNKGNFPGRFSGRQFSNSRSEMNVSTLELGDSALYLCASSTGQAPGSPLHFGNGTRLTVT.

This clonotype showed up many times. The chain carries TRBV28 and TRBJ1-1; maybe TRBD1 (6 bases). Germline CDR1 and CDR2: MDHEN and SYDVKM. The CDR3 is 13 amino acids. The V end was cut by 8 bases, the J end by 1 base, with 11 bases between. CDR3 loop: CASRSTGNTEAFF. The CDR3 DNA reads TGTGCCAGCCGATCGACAGGGAACACTGAAGCTTTCTTT.

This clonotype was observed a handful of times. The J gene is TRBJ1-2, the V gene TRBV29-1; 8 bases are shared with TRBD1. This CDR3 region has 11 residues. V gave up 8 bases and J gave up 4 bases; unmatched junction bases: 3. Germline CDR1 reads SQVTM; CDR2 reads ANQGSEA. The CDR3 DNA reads TGCAGCACAGGGGGGAGCTATGGCTACACCTTC. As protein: CSTGGSYGYTF.

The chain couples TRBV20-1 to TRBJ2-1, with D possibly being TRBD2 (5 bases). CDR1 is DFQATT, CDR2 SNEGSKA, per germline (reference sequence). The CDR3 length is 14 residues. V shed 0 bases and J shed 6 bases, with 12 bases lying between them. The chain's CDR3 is CSARDRHRGNEQFF. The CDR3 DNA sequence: TGCAGTGCTAGAGATCGCCACCGGGGCAATGAGCAGTTCTTC.

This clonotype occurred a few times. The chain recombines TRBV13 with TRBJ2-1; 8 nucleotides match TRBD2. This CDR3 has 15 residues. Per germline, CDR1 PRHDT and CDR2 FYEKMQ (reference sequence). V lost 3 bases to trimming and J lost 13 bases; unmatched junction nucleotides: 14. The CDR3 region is CASSFSLIGSGRQFF. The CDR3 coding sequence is TGTGCCAGCAGCTTTTCCCTGATCGGGAGCGGGAGACAGTTCTTC.

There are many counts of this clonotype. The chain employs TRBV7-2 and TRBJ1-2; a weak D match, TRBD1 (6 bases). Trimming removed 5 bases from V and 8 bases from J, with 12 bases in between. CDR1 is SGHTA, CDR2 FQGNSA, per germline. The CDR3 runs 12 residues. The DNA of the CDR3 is TGTGCCAGCAGCCACCAGGGGTACGGCTACACCTTC. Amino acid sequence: CASSHQGYGYTF.

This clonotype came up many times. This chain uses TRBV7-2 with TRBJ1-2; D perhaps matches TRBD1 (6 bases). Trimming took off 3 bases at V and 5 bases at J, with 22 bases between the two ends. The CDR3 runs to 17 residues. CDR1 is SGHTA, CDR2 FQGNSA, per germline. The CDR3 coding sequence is TGTGCCAGCAGCTTTCCCACCCCGGGGGGCAGTGGATATGGCTACACCTTC. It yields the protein CASSFPTPGGSGYGYTF.

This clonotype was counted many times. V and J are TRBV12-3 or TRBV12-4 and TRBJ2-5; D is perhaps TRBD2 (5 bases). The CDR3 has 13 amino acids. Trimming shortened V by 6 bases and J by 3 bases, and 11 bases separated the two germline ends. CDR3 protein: CASREADKETQYF. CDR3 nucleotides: TGTGCCAGCAGGGAGGCCGATAAAGAGACCCAGTACTTC.

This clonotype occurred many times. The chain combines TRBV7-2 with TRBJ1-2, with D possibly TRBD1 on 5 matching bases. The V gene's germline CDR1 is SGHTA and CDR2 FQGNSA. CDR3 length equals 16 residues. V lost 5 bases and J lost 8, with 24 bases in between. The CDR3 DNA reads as TGTGCCAGCAGCCCCCCCCGGCGGAGGGGAAGAGGAGGCTACACCTTC. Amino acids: CASSPPRRRGRGGYTF.

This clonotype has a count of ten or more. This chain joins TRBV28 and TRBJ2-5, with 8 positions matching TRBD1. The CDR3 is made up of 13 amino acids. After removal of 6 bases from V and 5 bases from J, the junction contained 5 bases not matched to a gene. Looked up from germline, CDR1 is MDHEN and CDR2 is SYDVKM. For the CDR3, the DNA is TGTGCCAGCAGATCAGGGGGCGGTGAGACCCAGTACTTC. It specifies CASRSGGGETQYF.

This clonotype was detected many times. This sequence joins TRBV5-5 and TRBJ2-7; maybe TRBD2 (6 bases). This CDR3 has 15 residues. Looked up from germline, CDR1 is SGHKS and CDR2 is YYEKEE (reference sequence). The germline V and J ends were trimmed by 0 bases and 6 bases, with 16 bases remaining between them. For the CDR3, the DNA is TGTGCCAGCAGCTTGGGTAGTAGCGGAGGGGCCGAGCAGTACTTC. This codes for CASSLGSSGGAEQYF.

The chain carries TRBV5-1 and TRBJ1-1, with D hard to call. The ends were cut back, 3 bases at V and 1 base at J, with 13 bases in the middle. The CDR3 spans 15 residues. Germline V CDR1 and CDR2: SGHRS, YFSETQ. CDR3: CASSSVGGPNTEAFF. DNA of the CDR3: TGCGCCAGCAGCTCCGTTGGCGGCCCGAACACTGAAGCTTTCTTT.

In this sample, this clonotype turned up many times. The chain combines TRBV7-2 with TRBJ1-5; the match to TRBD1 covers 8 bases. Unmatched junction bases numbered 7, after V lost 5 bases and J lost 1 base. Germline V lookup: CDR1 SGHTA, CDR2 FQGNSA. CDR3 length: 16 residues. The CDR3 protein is CASSDGQGLSNQPQHF. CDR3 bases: TGTGCCAGCAGCGACGGACAGGGTTTAAGCAATCAGCCCCAGCATTTT. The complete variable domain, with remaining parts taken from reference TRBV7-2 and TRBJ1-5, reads GAGVSQSPSNKVTEKGKDVELRCDPISGHTALYWYRQSLGQGLEFLIYFQGNSAPDKSGLPSDRFSAERTGGSVSTLTIQRTQQEDSAVYLCASSDGQGLSNQPQHFGDGTRLSIL.

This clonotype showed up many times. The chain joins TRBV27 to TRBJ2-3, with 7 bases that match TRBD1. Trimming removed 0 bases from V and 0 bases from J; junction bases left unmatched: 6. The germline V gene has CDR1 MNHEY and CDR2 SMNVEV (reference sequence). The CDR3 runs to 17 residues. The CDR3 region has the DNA TGTGCCAGCAGTTTATCGGTGTCCAGGGGGAGCACAGATACGCAGTATTTT. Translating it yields CASSLSVSRGSTDTQYF.

CDR3 nucleotides: TGTGCCAGCAGTGATAGTCCCCGGGGGGCTTACGAGCAGTACTTC. The encoded protein is CASSDSPRGAYEQYF. The chain employs TRBV2 and TRBJ2-7; TRBD2 might be the D (7 bases). The CDR3 is 15 amino acids. The germline V and J ends were trimmed by 3 bases and 4 bases, with 16 bases remaining between them. From germline, CDR1 is SNHLY and CDR2 FYNNEI.

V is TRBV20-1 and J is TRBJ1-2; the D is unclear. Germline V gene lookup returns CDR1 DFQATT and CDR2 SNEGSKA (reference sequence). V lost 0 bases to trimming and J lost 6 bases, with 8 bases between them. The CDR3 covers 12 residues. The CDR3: CSARDRGNGYTF. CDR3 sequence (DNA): TGCAGTGCTAGAGATCGAGGGAATGGCTACACCTTC.

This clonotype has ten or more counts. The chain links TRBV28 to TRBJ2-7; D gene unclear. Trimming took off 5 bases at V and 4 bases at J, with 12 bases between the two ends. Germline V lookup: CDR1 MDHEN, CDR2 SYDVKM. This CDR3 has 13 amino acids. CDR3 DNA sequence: TGTGCCAGCAGTGTAACGGTAGGTTACGAGCAGTACTTC. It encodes CASSVTVGYEQYF.

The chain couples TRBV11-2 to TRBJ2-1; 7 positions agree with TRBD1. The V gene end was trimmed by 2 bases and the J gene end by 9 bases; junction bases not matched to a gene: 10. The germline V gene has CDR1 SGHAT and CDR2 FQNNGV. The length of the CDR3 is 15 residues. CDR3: CASSLKGAIRSEQFF. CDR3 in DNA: TGTGCCAGCAGCTTAAAGGGGGCGATAAGGTCTGAGCAGTTCTTC. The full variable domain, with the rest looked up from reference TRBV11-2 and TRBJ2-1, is EAGVAQSPRYKIIEKRQSVAFWCNPISGHATLYWYQQILGQGPKLLIQFQNNGVVDDSQLPKDRFSAERLKGVDSTLKIQPAKLEDSAVYLCASSLKGAIRSEQFFGPGTRLTVL.

This CDR3 is CATDYPPRGAFF. The CDR3 nucleotides read TGTGCCACGGACTACCCCCCCAGAGGCGCTTTCTTT. The V gene is TRBV7-9, the J gene TRBJ1-1; D gene ambiguous. The germline V gene has CDR1 SEHNR and CDR2 FQNEAQ (reference sequence). This CDR3 comprises 12 residues. V shed 10 bases and J shed 11 bases, with 20 bases lying between them.

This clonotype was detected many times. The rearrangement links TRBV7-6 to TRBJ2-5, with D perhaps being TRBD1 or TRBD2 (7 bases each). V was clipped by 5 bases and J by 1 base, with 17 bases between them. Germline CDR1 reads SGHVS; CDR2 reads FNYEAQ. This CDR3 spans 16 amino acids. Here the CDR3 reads CASSQGGYGFQETQYF. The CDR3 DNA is TGTGCCAGCAGCCAGGGGGGGTATGGATTCCAAGAGACCCAGTACTTC.

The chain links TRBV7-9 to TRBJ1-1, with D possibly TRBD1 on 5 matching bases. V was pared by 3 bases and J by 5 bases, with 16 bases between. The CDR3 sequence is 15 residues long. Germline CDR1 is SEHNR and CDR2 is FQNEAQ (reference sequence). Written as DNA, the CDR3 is TGTGCCAGCAGCTTGGTCAAGGGGAGGAGGACTGAAGCTTTCTTT. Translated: CASSLVKGRRTEAFF.

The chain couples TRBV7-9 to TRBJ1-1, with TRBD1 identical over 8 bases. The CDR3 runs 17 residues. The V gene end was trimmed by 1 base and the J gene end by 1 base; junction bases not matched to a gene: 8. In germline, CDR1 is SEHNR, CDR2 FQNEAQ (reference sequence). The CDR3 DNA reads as TGTGCCAGCAGCTTAGATATCGGGACAGGCAAGAACACTGAAGCTTTCTTT. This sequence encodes CASSLDIGTGKNTEAFF.

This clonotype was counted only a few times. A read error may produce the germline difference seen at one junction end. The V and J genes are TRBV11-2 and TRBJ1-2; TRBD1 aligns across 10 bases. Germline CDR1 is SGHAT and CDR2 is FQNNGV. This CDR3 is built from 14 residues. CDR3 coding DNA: TGTGCCAGCAGTTTAGTGACAGGGGGCGATGGCTACACCTTC. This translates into CASSLVTGGDGYTF.

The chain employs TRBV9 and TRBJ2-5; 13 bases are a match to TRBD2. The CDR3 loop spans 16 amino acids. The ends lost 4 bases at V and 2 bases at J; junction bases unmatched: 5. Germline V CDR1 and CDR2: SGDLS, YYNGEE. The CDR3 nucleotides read TGTGCCAGCAGCCTGGGACTAGCGGGACTACAAGAGACCCAGTACTTC. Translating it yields CASSLGLAGLQETQYF.